This TCR beta chain was documented in a study of identical twins. Unique molecular identifiers were present on the cDNA, and a universal primer site came from template switching. TCRdb analysed the 5' RACE reads with MiXCR anew, one entry per CDR3 protein. The sample lists under 900,000 distinct CDR3 sequences; around an eighth were seen once. This clonotype has ten or more counts. Its target is unknown. Overall study findings and caveats: Invariant populations such as MAIT and iNKT cells could partly muddle zero-insertion analyses. Surplus twin overlap in beta out-of-frame sequences was less pronounced. Memory repertoires showed no such pattern, whereas abundant cord blood beta clonotypes carried fewer insertions.

These sequences were also reported in another study, on yellow fever vaccine responses in identical twins.

Material for sequencing was PBMCs. The clonotype comes from a woman aged 18-29 years in good health.

The CDR3 sequence is CSVVSSFTYEQYF. For the CDR3, the DNA is TGCAGCGTTGTTAGCAGCTTCACCTACGAGCAGTACTTC. The chain recombines TRBV29-1 with TRBJ2-7, with no clear D. Germline V gene sequence: CDR1 SQVTM, CDR2 ANQGSEA. The CDR3 extends over 13 amino acids. The ends were cut back, 4 bases at V and 2 bases at J, with 12 bases in the middle.